The clone carrying this T cell receptor (beta chain) was detected many times. As yet, its antigen is unknown. This sample is part of a study of regulatory T cells in long-lasting Graves disease. Study findings and constraints: Graves' patients with persistent disease showed TCR diversity lower than patients newly diagnosed. Persistent disease samples used TRBV28, TRBJ1-2 and TRBJ2-5 preferentially.

iRepertoire HTBI primers and Arm-PCR of CDR3 regions built TCR beta libraries. Via MiXCR, TCRdb re-called the multiplex PCR reads, giving one row per CDR3 protein. The data contain 550,000 to 600,000 distinct CDR3 sequences, 15% to 20% of them singletons. The V end lost 8 bases, the J end lost 7 bases, and 14 bases lay between the germline ends. The CDR3 consists of 12 residues. The germline CDR1 and CDR2 sequences are SNHLY and FYNNEI. As to time point: newly diagnosed GD, antithyroid drugs for less than 3 months. From PBMCs, RNA was extracted and then used to make the TCR library. These data also featured in a second study, about T cells in Graves' hyperthyroidism and ophthalmopathy. This second study says: Blood held most thyroid clonotypes expanded above 0.001 frequency.

The receptor's source is a man between 18 and 29 years old with Graves disease. The starting material was peripheral blood mononuclear cells (PBMCs), obtained at new diagnosis, from a patient treated with antithyroid drugs. The rearrangement uses TRBV2 and TRBJ1-2; D remains unclear. CDR3 nucleotides: TGTGCCAGCTTGGGGATGCGGGGTGGCTACACCTTC. This gives the protein CASLGMRGGYTF.